This T cell receptor beta chain was observed in a study of OX40 agonist ivuxolimab in advanced cancers. Across the study: Patients assigned to dose escalation were diagnosed with hepatocellular carcinoma, melanoma, renal cell or head and neck cancer. Subjects had a mean age of about 57 years, with a range of 23 to 79; roughly 80% were male. Patients achieving partial responses numbered three: one hepatocellular carcinoma case and two cutaneous melanoma cases. Study-level findings and limits: There were, on average, more expanded clones in CD8+ T cells than in CD4+.

TCRdb's table, derived via immunoSEQ multiplex PCR, lists solely in-frame clones and lacks some. The profile shows around 63,000 clones, about nine tenths of them singletons. The CDR3 extends over 14 amino acids. The germline V gene encodes CDR1 LNHDA and CDR2 SQIVND (reference sequence). V dropped 8 bases and J dropped 1 base, with 12 bases sitting between them. On this clone: The antigen is undetermined.

V and J are TRBV19 and TRBJ2-4; D unresolved. This TCR derives from an adult with an advanced solid tumor such as melanoma, head and neck, liver or kidney cancer. The sample consisted of CD4+ or CD8+ T cells sorted from blood, taken in a trial of the OX40 agonist ivuxolimab. The CDR3 spells CASVPDGAKNIQYF. CDR3 nucleotides: TGTGCCAGTGTGCCAGATGGGGCCAAAAACATTCAGTACTTC.